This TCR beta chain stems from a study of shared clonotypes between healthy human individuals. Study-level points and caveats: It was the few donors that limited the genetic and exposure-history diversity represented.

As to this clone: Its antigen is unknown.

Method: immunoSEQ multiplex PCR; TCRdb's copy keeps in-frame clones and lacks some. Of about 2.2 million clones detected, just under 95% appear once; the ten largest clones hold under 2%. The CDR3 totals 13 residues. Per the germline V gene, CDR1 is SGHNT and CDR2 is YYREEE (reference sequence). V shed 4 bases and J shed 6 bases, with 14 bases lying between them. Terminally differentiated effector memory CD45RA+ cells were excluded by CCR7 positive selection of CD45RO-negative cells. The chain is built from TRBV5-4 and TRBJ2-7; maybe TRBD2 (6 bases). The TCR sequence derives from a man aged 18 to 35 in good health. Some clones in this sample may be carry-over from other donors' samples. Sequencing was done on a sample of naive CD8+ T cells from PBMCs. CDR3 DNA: TGTGCCAGCAGCCCCAGGGACTCCCGCGAGCAGTACTTC. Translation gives CASSPRDSREQYF.